This T cell receptor (beta chain) originates from a study of blood T cell repertoires in COVID-19. V was shortened by 5 bases and J by 9 bases, with 13 bases between the two germline ends. CDR1 and CDR2 (germline): MNHEY, SVGEGT. The CDR3 covers 12 residues. TCRdb keeps only in-frame clones here, not all; method: immunoSEQ multiplex PCR. Of 100,000 to 110,000 clones in the sample, roughly 92% were seen once. This TCR was recovered from a man aged 50 to 60 with active COVID-19. Material: peripheral blood. The chain has TRBV6-2 or TRBV6-3 and TRBJ2-5; D is unresolved. In nucleotides, the CDR3 is TGTGCCAGCAGTACCTCAACGTCGGCCCAGTACTTC. This encodes CASSTSTSAQYF.